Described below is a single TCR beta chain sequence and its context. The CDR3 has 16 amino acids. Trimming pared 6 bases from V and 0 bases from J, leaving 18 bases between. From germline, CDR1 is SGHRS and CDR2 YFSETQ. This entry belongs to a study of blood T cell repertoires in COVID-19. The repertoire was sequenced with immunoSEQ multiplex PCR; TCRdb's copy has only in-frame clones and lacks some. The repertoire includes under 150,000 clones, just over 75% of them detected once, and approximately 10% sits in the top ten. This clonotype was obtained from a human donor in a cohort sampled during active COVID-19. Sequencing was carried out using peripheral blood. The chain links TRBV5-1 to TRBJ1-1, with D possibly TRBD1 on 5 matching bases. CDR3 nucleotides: TGCGCCAGCACCCCCGGACAAACCGGATTGAACACTGAAGCTTTCTTT. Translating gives CASTPGQTGLNTEAFF.